This TCR beta chain was identified in a study of post-analysis software for immune sequencing data. Findings of the study overall: Compared against controls, patients with multiple sclerosis displayed significantly lower normalized Chao1 diversity.

A word on this clonotype: Its cognate antigen is unknown.

The TCR beta cDNA libraries carried unique molecular identifiers. From approximately 0.95 to 9.8 million T cells, roughly 530,000 cDNA molecules were obtained. TCRdb ran MiXCR on the PCR reads and lists one entry per CDR3 protein. Of about 460,000 distinct CDR3 sequences listed, under 55% are singletons. The TCR comes from a girl between 10 and 17 years old with multiple sclerosis. Source material: blood.

The CDR3 DNA reads as TGTGCCAGCAGCGAAAGGGAAGGGGGCGGAATAGCCAAAAACATTCAGTACTTC. It encodes CASSEREGGGIAKNIQYF. The chain is built from TRBV2 and TRBJ2-4; 7 positions match TRBD1. Trimming cost V 6 bases and J 0 bases; bases outside gene matches: 14. The length of the CDR3 is 18 residues. CDR1 SNHLY and CDR2 FYNNEI come from the germline V gene.